This T cell receptor (beta chain) was captured in a study of blood T cell repertoires in COVID-19. Study in general: Specimens from acute and convalescent COVID-19 originated in the United States, Italy and Spain.

Germline values: CDR1 SGDLS, CDR2 YYNGEE. The CDR3 runs 15 residues. Trimming cost V 4 bases and J 8 bases, with 18 bases left between them. Methods used by the authors: It was from reference gene primer amplification that nucleated cell counts were estimated. Here immunoSEQ multiplex PCR was the method, and the copy in TCRdb shows in-frame clones only, minus some. That table furnishes V, J and clone size, whereas the DNA furnished D and trimming. The sample has 65,000 to 70,000 clones; approximately 92% are singletons. Sample: peripheral blood. The chain has TRBV9 and TRBJ1-4; D perhaps matches TRBD1 (5 bases). This TCR was recovered from a human donor with active COVID-19. The donor label of this sample is uncertain. CDR3 residues: CASSPPRSRGEKLFF. CDR3 nucleotide sequence: TGTGCCAGCAGCCCCCCGCGAAGTCGGGGGGAAAAACTGTTTTTT.